This entry lists 10 T cell receptor beta chains sequenced from one sample in a study of OX40 agonist ivuxolimab in advanced cancers. TCRdb's copy holds only in-frame clones and misses some; the assay was immunoSEQ multiplex PCR. The sample lists 120,000 or so clones, approximately 89% occurring once. Here the sequenced sample was CD4+ or CD8+ T cells sorted from blood, taken in a trial of the OX40 agonist ivuxolimab. The source is an adult with an advanced solid tumor such as melanoma, head and neck, liver or kidney cancer.

The V gene is TRBV5-1, the J gene TRBJ2-7, with TRBD2 as a possible D gene (5 bases). Trimming took off 4 bases at V and 5 bases at J, with 10 bases between the two ends. The CDR3 has 12 residues. The germline V gene has CDR1 SGHRS and CDR2 YFSETQ. The CDR3 sequence: CASSLSGNEQYF. DNA of the CDR3: TGCGCCAGCAGCCTTTCGGGGAACGAGCAGTACTTC.

The chain joins TRBV5-5 to TRBJ1-1, with D unresolved. Germline V lookup: CDR1 SGHKS, CDR2 YYEKEE (reference sequence). Trimming took 4 bases from V and 1 from J, leaving 11 bases between them. CDR3 length: 14 amino acids. CDR3 sequence: CASSALTSNTEAFF. The CDR3 nucleotides read TGTGCCAGCAGCGCCCTGACATCGAACACTGAAGCTTTCTTT.

J is TRBJ1-5 and V is TRBV30; weak D call: TRBD1 (5 bases). The germline CDR1 and CDR2 sequences are GTSNPN and SVGIG (reference sequence). The CDR3 has 14 residues. V was trimmed by 3 bases and J by 5 bases, leaving 14 bases between them. The CDR3 DNA sequence: TGTGCCTGGAGCCCAGCAGCAGGGCATCAGCCCCAGCATTTT. Translation: CAWSPAAGHQPQHF.

The V and J genes are TRBV11-3 and TRBJ1-1; the D is unclear. Germline V gene lookup returns CDR1 SGHNT and CDR2 YENEEA. The V end lost 0 bases, the J end lost 1 base, and 3 bases lay between the germline ends. The CDR3 is made up of 13 amino acids. The CDR3 DNA is TGTGCCAGCAGCTTAGAGGGGAACACTGAAGCTTTCTTT. Translation gives CASSLEGNTEAFF. The full variable domain, in which reference TRBV11-3 and TRBJ1-1 provide the parts outside the CDR3, is EAGVVQSPRYKIIEKKQPVAFWCNPISGHNTLYWYLQNLGQGPELLIRYENEEAVDDSQLPKDRFSAERLKGVDSTLKIQPAELGDSAVYLCASSLEGNTEAFFGQGTRLTVV.

The genes are TRBV19 and TRBJ2-1; 12 positions match TRBD1. After removal of 3 bases from V and 8 bases from J, the junction contained 8 bases not matched to a gene. Germline CDR1 reads LNHDA; CDR2 reads SQIVND (reference sequence). This CDR3 comprises 16 residues. CDR3 region: CASSILYGTGGDEQFF. The CDR3 coding sequence is TGTGCCAGTAGTATTCTATACGGGACAGGGGGCGATGAGCAGTTCTTC.

This rearrangement joins TRBV6-5 to TRBJ1-5; D is unclear. The germline V gene encodes CDR1 MNHEY and CDR2 SVGAGI. This CDR3 is built from 14 residues. V lost 5 bases, J lost 0 bases, and 8 bases lay in between. Written as DNA, the CDR3 is TGTGCCAGCAGTGGGCAGAATAGCAATCAGCCCCAGCATTTT. It encodes CASSGQNSNQPQHF.

J is TRBJ1-2 and V is TRBV6-1; D may be TRBD1 (5 bases). Germline V gene sequence: CDR1 MNHNS, CDR2 SASEGT. Trimming removed 3 bases at V and 4 bases at J, with 18 bases between. The CDR3 runs 16 residues. Here the CDR3 DNA reads TGTGCCAGCAGTGATGGGGCGGCACGGATCCGCTATGGCTACACCTTC. Amino acid sequence: CASSDGAARIRYGYTF.

The chain couples TRBV21-1 to TRBJ1-1. TRBV21-1 is shown as a pseudogene. The CDR3 consists of 15 residues. The CDR3 sequence is CASSQGGDIWTEAFF. The CDR3 bases are TGTGCCAGCAGCCAGGGGGGGGACATTTGGACTGAAGCTTTCTTT.

V and J are TRBV18 and TRBJ1-5, with 7 bases lining up with TRBD1. This CDR3 region has 15 residues. J was trimmed by 2 bases and V by 1 base; bases with no gene match: 2. Germline CDR1 is KGHSH and CDR2 is LQKENI. The CDR3 sequence is CASSPLGTGNQPQHF. DNA for the CDR3: TGTGCCAGCTCACCACTTGGGACAGGCAATCAGCCCCAGCATTTT.

This clone appeared once. This chain links TRBV6-6 with TRBJ2-7, with D perhaps assigned TRBD1 or TRBD2 (5 bases each). Per the germline V gene, CDR1 is MNHNY and CDR2 is SVGAGI (reference sequence). This CDR3 has 15 amino acids. Trimming took off 6 bases at V and 0 bases at J, with 15 bases between the two ends. The CDR3 loop reads CASSQRDLYSYEQYF. The CDR3 nucleotides read TGTGCCAGCAGCCAAAGGGACCTCTACTCCTACGAGCAGTACTTC.